This T cell receptor (beta chain) originates from a study of blood T cell repertoires in COVID-19. On the study more broadly: The United States, Italy and Spain supplied acute and convalescent COVID-19 samples.

Seattle researchers signed up patients amid active infection and tracked them longitudinally. Some clones are missing from TCRdb's copy, which holds only in-frame ones; the method was immunoSEQ multiplex PCR. The table lists more than 200,000 clones, approximately 90% of them singletons. V was pared by 4 bases and J by 2 bases, with 2 bases of the junction left unmatched. Germline-derived CDR1 and CDR2 are LGHNA and YSLEER. This CDR3 has 14 residues. This sequence joins TRBV4-3 and TRBJ2-7; 10 bases agree with TRBD1. Source material: peripheral blood. The origin of this receptor is a man aged 25 to 40 with COVID-19, enrolled during active disease. CDR3 loop: CASSPGTGAYEQYF. The CDR3 bases are TGCGCCAGCAGCCCCGGGACAGGGGCCTACGAGCAGTACTTC.